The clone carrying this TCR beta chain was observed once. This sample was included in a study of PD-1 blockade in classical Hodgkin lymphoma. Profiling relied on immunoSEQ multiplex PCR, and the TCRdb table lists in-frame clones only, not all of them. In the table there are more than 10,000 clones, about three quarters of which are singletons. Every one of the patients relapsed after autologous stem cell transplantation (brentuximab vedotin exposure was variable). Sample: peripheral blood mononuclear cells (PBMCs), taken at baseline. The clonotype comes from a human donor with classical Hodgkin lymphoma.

CDR3 region: CSVRTSSGTGELFF. The CDR3 DNA reads as TGCAGCGTTAGGACTAGCTCGGGGACCGGGGAGCTGTTTTTT. This chain links TRBV29-1 with TRBJ2-2; 8 bases align to TRBD2. The CDR3 loop spans 14 amino acids. From germline, CDR1 is SQVTM and CDR2 ANQGSEA. With V trimmed by 5 bases and J by 5 bases, 7 bases remained unmatched.